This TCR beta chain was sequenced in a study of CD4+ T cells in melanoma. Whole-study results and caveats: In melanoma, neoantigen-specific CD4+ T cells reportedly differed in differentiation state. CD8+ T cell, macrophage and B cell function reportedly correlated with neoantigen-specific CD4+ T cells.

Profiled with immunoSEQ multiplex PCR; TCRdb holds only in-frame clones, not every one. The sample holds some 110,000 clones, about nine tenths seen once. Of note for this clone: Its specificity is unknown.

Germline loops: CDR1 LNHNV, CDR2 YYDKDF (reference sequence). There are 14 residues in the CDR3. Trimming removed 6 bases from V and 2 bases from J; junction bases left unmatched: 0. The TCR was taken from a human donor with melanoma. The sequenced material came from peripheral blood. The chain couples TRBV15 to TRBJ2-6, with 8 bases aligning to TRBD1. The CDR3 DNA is TGTGCCACCAGGGACAGGGCTGGGGCCAACGTCCTGACTTTC. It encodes CATRDRAGANVLTF.